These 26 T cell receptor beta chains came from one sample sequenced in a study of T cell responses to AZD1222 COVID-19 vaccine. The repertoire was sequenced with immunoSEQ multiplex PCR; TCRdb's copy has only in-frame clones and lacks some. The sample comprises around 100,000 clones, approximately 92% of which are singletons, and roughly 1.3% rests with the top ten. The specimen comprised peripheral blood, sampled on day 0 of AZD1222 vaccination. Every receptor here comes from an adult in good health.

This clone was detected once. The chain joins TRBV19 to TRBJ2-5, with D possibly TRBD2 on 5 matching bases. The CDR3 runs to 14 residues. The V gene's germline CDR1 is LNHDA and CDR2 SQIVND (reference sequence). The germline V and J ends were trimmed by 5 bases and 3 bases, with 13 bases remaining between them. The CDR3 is CASSRGWSEETQYF. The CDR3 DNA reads TGTGCCAGTAGTCGGGGTTGGTCGGAAGAGACCCAGTACTTC.

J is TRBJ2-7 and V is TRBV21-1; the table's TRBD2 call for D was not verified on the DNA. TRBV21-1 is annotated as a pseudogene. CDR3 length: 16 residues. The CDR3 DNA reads TGTGCCAGCAGCAAGACCCGACTGAGGATCCCCAACGAGCAGTACTTC. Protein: CASSKTRLRIPNEQYF.

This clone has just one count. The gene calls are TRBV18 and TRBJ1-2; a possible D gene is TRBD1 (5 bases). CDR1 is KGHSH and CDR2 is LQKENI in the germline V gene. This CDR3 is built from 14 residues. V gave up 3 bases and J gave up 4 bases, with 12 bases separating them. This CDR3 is CASSPPTGFYGYTF. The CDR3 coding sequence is TGTGCCAGCTCACCTCCTACAGGATTCTATGGCTACACCTTC.

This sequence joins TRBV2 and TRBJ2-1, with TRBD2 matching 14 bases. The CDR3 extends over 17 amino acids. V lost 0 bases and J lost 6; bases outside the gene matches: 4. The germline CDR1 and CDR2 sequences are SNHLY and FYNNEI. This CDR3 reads CASSEAGTSGGLNEQFF. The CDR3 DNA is TGTGCCAGCAGTGAAGCGGGGACTAGCGGGGGCCTCAATGAGCAGTTCTTC.

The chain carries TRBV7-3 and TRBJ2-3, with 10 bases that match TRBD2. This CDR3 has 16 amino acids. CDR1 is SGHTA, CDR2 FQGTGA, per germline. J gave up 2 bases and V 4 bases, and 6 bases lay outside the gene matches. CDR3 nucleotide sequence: TGTGCCAGCAGCTATCTAGCGGGGGCCACCACAGATACGCAGTATTTT. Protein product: CASSYLAGATTDTQYF.

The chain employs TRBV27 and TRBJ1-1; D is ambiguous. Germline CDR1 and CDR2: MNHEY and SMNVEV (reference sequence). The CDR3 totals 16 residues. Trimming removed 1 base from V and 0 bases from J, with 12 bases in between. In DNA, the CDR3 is TGTGCCAGCAGTTTATACTCGTTGGGGATGAACACTGAAGCTTTCTTT. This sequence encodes CASSLYSLGMNTEAFF.

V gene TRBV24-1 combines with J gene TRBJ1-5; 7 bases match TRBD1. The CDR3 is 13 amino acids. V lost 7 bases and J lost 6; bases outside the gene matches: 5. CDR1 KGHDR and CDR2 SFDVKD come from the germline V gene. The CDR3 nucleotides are TGTGCCACCAGCGACAGGGTGGGTCAGCCCCAGCATTTT. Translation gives CATSDRVGQPQHF.

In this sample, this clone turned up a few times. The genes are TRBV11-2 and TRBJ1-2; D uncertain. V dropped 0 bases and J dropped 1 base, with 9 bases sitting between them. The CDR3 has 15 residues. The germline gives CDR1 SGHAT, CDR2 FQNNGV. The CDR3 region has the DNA TGTGCCAGCAGCTTAGAACGCAGACTTAACTATGGCTACACCTTC. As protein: CASSLERRLNYGYTF. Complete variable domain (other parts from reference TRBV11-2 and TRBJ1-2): EAGVAQSPRYKIIEKRQSVAFWCNPISGHATLYWYQQILGQGPKLLIQFQNNGVVDDSQLPKDRFSAERLKGVDSTLKIQPAKLEDSAVYLCASSLERRLNYGYTFGSGTRLTVV.

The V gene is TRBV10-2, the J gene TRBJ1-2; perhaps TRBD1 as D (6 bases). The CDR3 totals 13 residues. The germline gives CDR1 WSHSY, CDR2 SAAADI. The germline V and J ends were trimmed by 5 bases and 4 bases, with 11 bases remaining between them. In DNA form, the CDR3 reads TGCGCCAGCAGTTGGGGGCCGGGCTATGGCTACACCTTC. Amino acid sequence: CASSWGPGYGYTF.

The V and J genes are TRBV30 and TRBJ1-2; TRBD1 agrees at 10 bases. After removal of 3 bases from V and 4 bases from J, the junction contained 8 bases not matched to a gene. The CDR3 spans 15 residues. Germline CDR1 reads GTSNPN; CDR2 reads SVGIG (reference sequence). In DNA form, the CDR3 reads TGTGCCTGGAGGGAACCGGGACAGGGGACCTATGGCTACACCTTC. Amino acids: CAWREPGQGTYGYTF.

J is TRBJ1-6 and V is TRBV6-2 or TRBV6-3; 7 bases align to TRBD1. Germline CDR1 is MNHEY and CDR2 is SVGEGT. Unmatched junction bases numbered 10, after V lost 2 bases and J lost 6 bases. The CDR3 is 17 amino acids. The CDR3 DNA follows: TGTGCCAGCAGTTACCCGACAGGGATGATGGCTAATTCACCCCTCCACTTT. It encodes CASSYPTGMMANSPLHF.

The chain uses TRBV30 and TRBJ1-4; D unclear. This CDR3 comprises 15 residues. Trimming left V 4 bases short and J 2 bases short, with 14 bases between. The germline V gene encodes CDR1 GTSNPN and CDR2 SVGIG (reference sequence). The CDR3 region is CAWNDGWDTNEKLFF. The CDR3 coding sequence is TGTGCCTGGAACGACGGCTGGGATACTAATGAAAAACTGTTTTTT.

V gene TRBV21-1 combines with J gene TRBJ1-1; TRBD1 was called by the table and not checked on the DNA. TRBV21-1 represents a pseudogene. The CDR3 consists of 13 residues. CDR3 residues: CARDGKLRDEAFF. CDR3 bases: TGTGCCAGGGATGGAAAACTCAGGGATGAAGCTTTCTTT.

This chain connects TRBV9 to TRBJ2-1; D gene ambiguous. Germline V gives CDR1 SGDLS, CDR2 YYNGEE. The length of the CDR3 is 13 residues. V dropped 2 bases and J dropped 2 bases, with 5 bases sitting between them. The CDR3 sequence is CASSVYAYNEQFF. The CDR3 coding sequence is TGTGCCAGCAGCGTGTACGCCTACAATGAGCAGTTCTTC.

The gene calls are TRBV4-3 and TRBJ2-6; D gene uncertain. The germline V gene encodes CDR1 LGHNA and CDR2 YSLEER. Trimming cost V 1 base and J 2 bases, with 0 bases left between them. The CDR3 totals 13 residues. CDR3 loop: CASSQAGANVLTF. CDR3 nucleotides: TGCGCCAGCAGCCAAGCTGGGGCCAACGTCCTGACTTTC.

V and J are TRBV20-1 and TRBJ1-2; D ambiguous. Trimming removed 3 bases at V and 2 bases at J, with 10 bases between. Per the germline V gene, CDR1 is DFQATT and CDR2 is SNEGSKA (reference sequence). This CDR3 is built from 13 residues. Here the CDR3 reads CSASVSRNYGYTF. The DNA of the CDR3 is TGCAGTGCTAGTGTCAGCAGGAACTATGGCTACACCTTC.

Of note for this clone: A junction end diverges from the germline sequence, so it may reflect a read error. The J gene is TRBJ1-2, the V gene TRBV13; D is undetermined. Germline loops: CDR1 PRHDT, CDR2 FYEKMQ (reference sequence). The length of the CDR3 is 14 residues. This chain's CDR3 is CANSRPSLNYGYTF. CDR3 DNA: TGTGCCAACAGCCGACCGTCTCTTAACTATGGCTACACCTTC.

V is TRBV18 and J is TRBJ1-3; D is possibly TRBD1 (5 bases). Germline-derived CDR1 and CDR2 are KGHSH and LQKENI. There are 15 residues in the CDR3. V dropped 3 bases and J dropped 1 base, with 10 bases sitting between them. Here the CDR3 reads CASSPRGGSGNTIYF. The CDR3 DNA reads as TGTGCCAGCTCACCTCGCGGGGGTTCTGGAAACACCATATATTTT.

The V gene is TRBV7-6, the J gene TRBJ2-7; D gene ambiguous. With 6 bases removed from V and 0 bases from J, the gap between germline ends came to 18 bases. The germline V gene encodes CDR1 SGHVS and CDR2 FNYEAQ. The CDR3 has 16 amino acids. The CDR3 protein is CASRPAVTSVSYEQYF. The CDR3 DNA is TGTGCCAGCAGGCCGGCAGTCACCTCTGTCTCCTACGAGCAGTACTTC.

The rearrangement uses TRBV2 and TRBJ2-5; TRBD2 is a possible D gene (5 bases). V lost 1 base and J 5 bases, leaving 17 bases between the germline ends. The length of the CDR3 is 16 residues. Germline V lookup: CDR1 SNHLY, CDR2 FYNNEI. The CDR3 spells CASSEELIQRGETQYF. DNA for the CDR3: TGTGCCAGCAGTGAAGAGTTAATCCAGCGAGGGGAGACCCAGTACTTC.

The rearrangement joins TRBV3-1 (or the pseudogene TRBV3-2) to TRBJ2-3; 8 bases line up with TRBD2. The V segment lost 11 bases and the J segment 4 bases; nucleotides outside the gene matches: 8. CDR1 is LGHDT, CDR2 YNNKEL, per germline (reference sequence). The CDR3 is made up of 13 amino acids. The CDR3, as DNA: TGTGCCGCCACGGGAGGGCGGGCAGATACGCAGTATTTT. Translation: CAATGGRADTQYF.

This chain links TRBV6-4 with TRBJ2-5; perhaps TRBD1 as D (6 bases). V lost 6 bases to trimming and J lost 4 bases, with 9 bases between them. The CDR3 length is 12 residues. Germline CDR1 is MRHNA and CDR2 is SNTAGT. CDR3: CASSRGGETQYF. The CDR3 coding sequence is TGTGCCAGCAGCAGGGGTGGAGAGACCCAGTACTTC.

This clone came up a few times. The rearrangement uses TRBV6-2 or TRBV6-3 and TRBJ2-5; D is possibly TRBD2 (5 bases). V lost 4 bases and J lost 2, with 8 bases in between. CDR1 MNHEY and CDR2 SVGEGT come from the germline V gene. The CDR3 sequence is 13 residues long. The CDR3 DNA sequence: TGTGCCAGCAGTTCAGCGGAACAAGAGACCCAGTACTTC. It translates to CASSSAEQETQYF.

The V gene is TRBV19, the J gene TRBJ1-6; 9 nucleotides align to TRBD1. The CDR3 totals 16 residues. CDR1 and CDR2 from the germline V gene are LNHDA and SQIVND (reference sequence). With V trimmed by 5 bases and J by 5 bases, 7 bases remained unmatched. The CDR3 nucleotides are TGTGCCAGTAGTGACCCTGGGACAGGGAATAATTCACCCCTCCACTTT. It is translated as CASSDPGTGNNSPLHF.

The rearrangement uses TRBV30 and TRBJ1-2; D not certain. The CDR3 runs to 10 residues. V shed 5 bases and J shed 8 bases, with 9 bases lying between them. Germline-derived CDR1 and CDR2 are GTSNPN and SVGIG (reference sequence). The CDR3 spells CAWSASGYTF. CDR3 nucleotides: TGTGCCTGGTCCGCCTCGGGCTACACCTTC. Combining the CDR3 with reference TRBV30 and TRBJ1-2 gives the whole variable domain SQTIHQWPATLVQPVGSPLSLECTVEGTSNPNLYWYRQAAGRGLQLLFYSVGIGQISSEVPQNLSASRPQDRQFILSSKKLLLSDSGFYLCAWSASGYTFGSGTRLTVV.

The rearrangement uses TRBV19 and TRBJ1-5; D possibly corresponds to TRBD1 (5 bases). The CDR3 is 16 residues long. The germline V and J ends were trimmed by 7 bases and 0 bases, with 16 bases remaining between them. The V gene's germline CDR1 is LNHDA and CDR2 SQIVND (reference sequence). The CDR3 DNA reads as TGTGCCAGTACCCTATGGGGGGGGTATAGCAATCAGCCCCAGCATTTT. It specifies CASTLWGGYSNQPQHF.